Listed here are 25 T cell receptor beta chains from one sample, sequenced in a study of OX40 agonist ivuxolimab in advanced cancers. Repertoires were generated with immunoSEQ multiplex PCR, while TCRdb's copy carries only in-frame clones and drops some. The sample includes roughly 70,000 clones, 82% of them seen just once. Source: CD4+ or CD8+ T cells sorted from blood, taken in a trial of the OX40 agonist ivuxolimab. The receptors originated from an adult with an advanced solid tumor such as melanoma, head and neck, liver or kidney cancer.

This clone was counted once. This chain uses TRBV7-2 with TRBJ2-7; 11 bases agree with TRBD2. J was trimmed by 4 bases and V by 5 bases; bases with no gene match: 4. Germline assignment: CDR1 SGHTA and CDR2 FQGNSA. This CDR3 comprises 14 residues. CDR3 bases: TGTGCCAGCAGCCGACGGACTAGCGGGTACGAGCAGTACTTC. It is translated as CASSRRTSGYEQYF.

The V gene is TRBV4-3, the J gene TRBJ1-2, with TRBD1 as a possible D gene (5 bases). The length of the CDR3 is 15 residues. The germline V gene encodes CDR1 LGHNA and CDR2 YSLEER. Trimming took 4 bases from V and 6 from J, leaving 18 bases between them. CDR3 in amino acids: CASSPSRAGDHGYTF. The CDR3 DNA follows: TGCGCCAGCAGCCCCTCCCGGGCGGGGGACCATGGCTACACCTTC.

The chain has TRBV6-1 and TRBJ2-5; TRBD1 matches 10 bases. With V trimmed by 6 bases and J by 1 base, 5 bases remained unmatched. The germline gives CDR1 MNHNS, CDR2 SASEGT. The CDR3 has 15 amino acids. CDR3 nucleotide sequence: TGTGCCAGCAGACCATGGACAGGGGGCCAAGAGACCCAGTACTTC. Amino acid sequence: CASRPWTGGQETQYF.

CDR3 loop: CASSWSTGVNNSPLHF. The CDR3 DNA sequence: TGTGCCAGCAGTTGGTCGACAGGGGTAAATAATTCACCCCTCCACTTT. The genes are TRBV27 and TRBJ1-6; TRBD1 matches 8 bases. The CDR3 consists of 16 residues. V dropped 4 bases and J dropped 5; count of bases not matched to a gene: 7. From germline, CDR1 is MNHEY and CDR2 SMNVEV (reference sequence).

The V gene is TRBV5-1, the J gene TRBJ2-7; D is perhaps TRBD1 (6 bases). CDR3 size: 15 residues. Trimming cost V 4 bases and J 6 bases, with 20 bases left between them. Germline V gene data show CDR1 as SGHRS and CDR2 as YFSETQ. This CDR3 reads CASSVTGTFGGEQYF. Here the CDR3 DNA reads TGCGCCAGCAGCGTCACCGGGACATTCGGAGGCGAGCAGTACTTC.

This chain connects TRBV11-3 to TRBJ1-2, with D uncertain. This CDR3 region has 11 residues. Germline-derived CDR1 and CDR2 are SGHNT and YENEEA. The V and J ends lost 1 base and 8 bases respectively, with 5 bases between them. In nucleotides, the CDR3 is TGTGCCAGCAGCTTAGGGATCGGCTACACCTTC. It is translated as CASSLGIGYTF.

The V and J genes are TRBV6-5 and TRBJ1-6, with D possibly matching TRBD1 (5 bases). The V gene's germline CDR1 is MNHEY and CDR2 SVGAGI. V gave up 7 bases and J gave up 3 bases, with 13 bases separating them. The length of the CDR3 is 15 residues. This CDR3 is CASTKKGDYNSPLHF. The CDR3 DNA is TGTGCCAGCACCAAAAAAGGGGACTATAATTCACCCCTCCACTTT.

This chain connects TRBV5-8 to TRBJ1-5, with D perhaps TRBD1 (5 bases). V lost 4 bases, J lost 2 bases, and 13 bases lay in between. This CDR3 has 15 amino acids. CDR1 and CDR2 from the germline V gene are SGHTS and YDEGEE. CDR3 nucleotide sequence: TGTGCCAGCAGCCCAGGGTTCGCGGGCAATCAGCCCCAGCATTTT. Translated, it gives CASSPGFAGNQPQHF.

The chain combines TRBV6-5 with TRBJ2-7; 8 positions agree with TRBD2. J lost 5 bases, V lost 4 bases, and 7 bases had no gene match. Germline loops: CDR1 MNHEY, CDR2 SVGAGI. This CDR3 comprises 14 residues. The CDR3 nucleotides read TGTGCCAGCAGTTGGGTTAGCGGGGCTGACGAGCAGTACTTC. It specifies CASSWVSGADEQYF.

This clone was found once. The chain joins TRBV2 to TRBJ1-1, with D tentatively TRBD1 (5 bases). The V and J ends lost 1 base and 0 bases respectively, with 6 bases between them. This CDR3 is 14 amino acids long. The germline V gene has CDR1 SNHLY and CDR2 FYNNEI. CDR3: CASSEGTMNTEAFF. The CDR3 DNA sequence: TGTGCCAGCAGTGAAGGGACAATGAACACTGAAGCTTTCTTT.

CDR3 sequence (DNA): TGCGCCAGCCATCCGGAAGCAAACACCTACGAGCAGTACTTC. Residues: CASHPEANTYEQYF. The rearrangement uses TRBV5-1 and TRBJ2-7; D not certain. With 7 bases removed from V and 2 bases from J, the gap between germline ends came to 16 bases. Germline CDR1 reads SGHRS; CDR2 reads YFSETQ. This CDR3 comprises 14 residues.

The V and J genes are TRBV18 and TRBJ2-7, with 8 bases matching TRBD2. Germline loops: CDR1 KGHSH, CDR2 LQKENI. This CDR3 has 16 amino acids. With V trimmed by 2 bases and J by 3 bases, 9 bases remained unmatched. As DNA, the CDR3 is TGTGCCAGCTCACCAATGGGGACTAGTAACGGCTACGAGCAGTACTTC. It codes for CASSPMGTSNGYEQYF.

This chain joins TRBV15 and TRBJ1-2, with a weak D call TRBD1 (5 bases). Germline CDR1 reads LNHNV; CDR2 reads YYDKDF (reference sequence). The CDR3 runs to 15 residues. Deletions cut 1 base from V and 5 bases from J, with 14 bases between. This chain's CDR3 is CATSRGLGAGYGYTF. As DNA, the CDR3 is TGTGCCACCAGCAGAGGTTTAGGGGCTGGGTATGGCTACACCTTC.

This clone was counted only a few times. This chain connects TRBV10-3 to TRBJ2-1, with D possibly being TRBD2 (5 bases). There are 15 residues in the CDR3. Looked up from germline, CDR1 is ENHRY and CDR2 is SYGVKD. The ends were cut back, 0 bases at V and 0 bases at J, with 6 bases in the middle. The CDR3 region has the DNA TGTGCCATCAGTGAGTCCGGGGACTCCTACAATGAGCAGTTCTTC. This sequence encodes CAISESGDSYNEQFF.

The CDR3 spells CASSYGQGVSAFF. CDR3 sequence (DNA): TGTGCCAGCAGTTACGGGCAGGGGGTTTCAGCTTTCTTT. The rearrangement uses TRBV6-5 and TRBJ1-1, with 7 bases that match TRBD1. The CDR3 length is 13 residues. The V gene end was trimmed by 2 bases and the J gene end by 10 bases; junction bases not matched to a gene: 7. Germline V gene sequence: CDR1 MNHEY, CDR2 SVGAGI.

This sequence joins TRBV14 and TRBJ2-5; D possibly corresponds to TRBD2 (5 bases). The germline V and J ends were trimmed by 0 bases and 1 base, with 9 bases remaining between them. Germline loops: CDR1 SGHDN, CDR2 FVKESK. The CDR3 runs 15 residues. CDR3 sequence (DNA): TGTGCCAGCAGCCAAGACTTGGGGAGCCAAGAGACCCAGTACTTC. Its protein product is CASSQDLGSQETQYF.

The chain recombines TRBV7-3 with TRBJ2-2, with TRBD2 identical over 9 bases. V lost 2 bases to trimming and J lost 8 bases; unmatched junction nucleotides: 12. This CDR3 comprises 17 residues. Germline CDR1 is SGHTA and CDR2 is FQGTGA. CDR3 coding DNA: TGTGCCAGCAGCTTATTGGGCGGGGGGGCCCCAGGTGGGGAGCTGTTTTTT. The encoded protein is CASSLLGGGAPGGELFF. Full variable domain (outside the CDR3, taken from reference TRBV7-3 and TRBJ2-2): GAGVSQTPSNKVTEKGKYVELRCDPISGHTALYWYRQSLGQGPEFLIYFQGTGAADDSGLPNDRFFAVRPEGSVSTLKIQRTERGDSAVYLCASSLLGGGAPGGELFFGEGSRLTVL.

The chain recombines TRBV30 with TRBJ2-7; maybe TRBD2 (6 bases). Germline V gives CDR1 GTSNPN, CDR2 SVGIG (reference sequence). V dropped 4 bases and J dropped 12 bases, with 19 bases sitting between them. The CDR3 contains 12 residues. The chain's CDR3 is CAWKGAGPLRYF. In nucleotides, the CDR3 is TGTGCCTGGAAGGGCGCGGGGCCGCTTCGGTACTTC.

V gene TRBV4-2 combines with J gene TRBJ2-3, with D perhaps matching TRBD1 (5 bases). This CDR3 spans 15 amino acids. Germline V lookup: CDR1 LGHNA, CDR2 YNFKEQ. V shed 0 bases and J shed 4 bases, with 11 bases lying between them. Here the CDR3 reads CASSQDSGPPDTQYF. The DNA for the CDR3 is TGTGCCAGCAGCCAAGATTCAGGGCCCCCAGATACGCAGTATTTT.

The chain combines TRBV7-3 with TRBJ2-3, with D possibly TRBD2 on 6 matching bases. V was clipped by 3 bases and J by 1 base, with 8 bases between them. Germline V CDR1 and CDR2: SGHTA, FQGTGA. The CDR3 contains 14 residues. The CDR3 region is CASSFLAGTDTQYF. The CDR3 nucleotides are TGTGCCAGCAGCTTCTTAGCGGGCACAGATACGCAGTATTTT.

V gene TRBV29-1 combines with J gene TRBJ1-1; D uncertain. The germline V and J ends were trimmed by 6 bases and 0 bases, with 14 bases remaining between them. Germline lookup yields CDR1 SQVTM and CDR2 ANQGSEA. This CDR3 is 14 amino acids long. This chain's CDR3 is CSVKPAGMNTEAFF. In DNA form, the CDR3 reads TGCAGCGTAAAGCCTGCCGGGATGAACACTGAAGCTTTCTTT.

The chain is built from TRBV7-6 and TRBJ2-5; 8 bases match TRBD2. Germline trimming cut 4 bases from V and 4 bases from J; bases unmatched to any gene: 8. This CDR3 has 15 residues. Germline V CDR1 and CDR2: SGHVS, FNYEAQ. The CDR3 coding sequence is TGTGCCAGCAGCTCCAAAGCGGGGGCCAGAGAGACCCAGTACTTC. This sequence encodes CASSSKAGARETQYF.

V gene TRBV18 combines with J gene TRBJ1-2; D might be TRBD1 (6 bases). There are 16 residues in the CDR3. Germline V gene sequence: CDR1 KGHSH, CDR2 LQKENI. The ends were cut back, 3 bases at V and 8 bases at J, with 22 bases in the middle. The CDR3: CASSPRINRVVEGYTF. The DNA for the CDR3 is TGTGCCAGCTCACCGCGGATCAACAGGGTTGTCGAAGGCTACACCTTC.

The V and J genes are TRBV2 and TRBJ2-1, with D unresolved. Looked up from germline, CDR1 is SNHLY and CDR2 is FYNNEI. V lost 3 bases, J lost 2 bases, and 11 bases lay in between. The CDR3 consists of 15 residues. The CDR3 protein is CASSEVRIAYNEQFF. CDR3 DNA sequence: TGTGCCAGCAGTGAGGTCCGTATAGCCTACAATGAGCAGTTCTTC.

The chain uses TRBV10-3 and TRBJ1-5, with D perhaps matching TRBD1 (6 bases). V lost 9 bases to trimming and J lost 5 bases, with 14 bases between them. CDR3 length: 13 residues. CDR1 ENHRY and CDR2 SYGVKD come from the germline V gene. This chain's CDR3 is CAIGGGFDQPQHF. In DNA form, the CDR3 reads TGTGCCATAGGGGGGGGATTCGATCAGCCCCAGCATTTT.